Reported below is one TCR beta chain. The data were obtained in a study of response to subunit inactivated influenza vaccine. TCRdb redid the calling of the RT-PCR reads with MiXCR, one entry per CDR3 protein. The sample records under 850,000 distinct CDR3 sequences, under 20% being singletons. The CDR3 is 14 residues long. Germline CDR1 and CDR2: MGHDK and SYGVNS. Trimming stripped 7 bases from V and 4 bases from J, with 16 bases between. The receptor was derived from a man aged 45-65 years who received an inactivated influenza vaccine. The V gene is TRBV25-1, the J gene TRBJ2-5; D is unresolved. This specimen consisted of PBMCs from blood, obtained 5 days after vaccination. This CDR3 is CASKSGIYTETQYF. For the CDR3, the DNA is TGTGCCAGCAAGTCAGGCATCTATACAGAGACCCAGTACTTC. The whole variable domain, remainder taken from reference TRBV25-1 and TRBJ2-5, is EADIYQTPRYLVIGTGKKITLECSQTMGHDKMYWYQQDPGMELHLIHYSYGVNSTEKGDLSSESTVSRIRTEHFPLTLESARPSHTSQYLCASKSGIYTETQYFGPGTRLLVL.